The clone carrying this T cell receptor (beta chain) has just a few counts. Authors' data handling: Estimated nucleated cell counts came from reference gene primer amplification. Assay used: immunoSEQ multiplex PCR; TCRdb lists only in-frame clones, some missing. V and J calls plus clone size are reproduced from that table; the DNA served to infer D and trimming. Of around 160,000 clones listed, around nine tenths are singletons. This record belongs to a study of blood T cell repertoires in COVID-19. For the study at large: Samples of COVID-19 (acute and convalescent) were obtained from the United States, Italy and Spain. PBMCs, B-cell-depleted T cells, or T cells were the source of the cDNA or gDNA that made up the material.

This CDR3 has 14 amino acids. Trimming cost V 2 bases and J 3 bases, with 8 bases left between them. From germline, CDR1 is MNHEY and CDR2 SVGEGT. The receptor was derived from a human donor in a cohort sampled during active COVID-19. Sequences were obtained from peripheral blood. The chain combines TRBV6-2 or TRBV6-3 with TRBJ1-5; D gene ambiguous. CDR3 coding DNA: TGTGCCAGCAGTTACGGCAGGATCAATCAGCCCCAGCATTTT. It codes for CASSYGRINQPQHF.